This T cell receptor beta chain was observed in a study of beta chain features in type 1 diabetes. This clone was detected a few times. The isolated RNA, all of it, was reverse transcribed, so expressed TCRB transcripts were what got sequenced. Clones were sequenced by immunoSEQ multiplex PCR, and TCRdb holds only the in-frame ones, with some missing. The sample holds approximately 38,000 clones, approximately 49% seen once. There are 12 residues in the CDR3. V lost 5 bases, J lost 1 base, and 1 base stayed unmatched. Germline V gene data show CDR1 as GTSNPN and CDR2 as SVGIG (reference sequence). This TCR was recovered from a young woman in good health. This chain links TRBV30 with TRBJ1-1, with 7 nucleotides matching TRBD1. Sequencing was carried out using central memory CD4+ T cells from blood. The CDR3 DNA is TGTGCCTGGGGACAGGCGAACACTGAAGCTTTCTTT. Its translation: CAWGQANTEAFF. Complete variable domain (other parts from reference TRBV30 and TRBJ1-1): SQTIHQWPATLVQPVGSPLSLECTVEGTSNPNLYWYRQAAGRGLQLLFYSVGIGQISSEVPQNLSASRPQDRQFILSSKKLLLSDSGFYLCAWGQANTEAFFGQGTRLTVV.